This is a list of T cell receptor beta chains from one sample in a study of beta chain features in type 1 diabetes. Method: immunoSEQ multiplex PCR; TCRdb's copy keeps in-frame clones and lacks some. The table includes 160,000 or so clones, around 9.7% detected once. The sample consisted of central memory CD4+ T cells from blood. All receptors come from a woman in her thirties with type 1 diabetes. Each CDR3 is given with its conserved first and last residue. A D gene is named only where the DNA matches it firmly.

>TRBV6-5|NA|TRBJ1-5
CAISDPTDSWPQHF
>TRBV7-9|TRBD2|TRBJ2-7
CASSLVEVAGRLSSYEQYF
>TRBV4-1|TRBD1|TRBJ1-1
CASSQSTDRMNTEAFF
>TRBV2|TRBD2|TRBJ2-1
CASSELASGNNEQFF
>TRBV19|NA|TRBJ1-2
CASSIPGGRYGYTF
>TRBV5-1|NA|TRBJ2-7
CASSLGGSRYEQYF
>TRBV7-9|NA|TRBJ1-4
CASSLSSGGEKLFF
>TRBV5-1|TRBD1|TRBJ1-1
CASSLYDRASEAFF
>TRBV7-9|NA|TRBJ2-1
CASSLRNEQFF
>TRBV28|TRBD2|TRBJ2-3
CASIKREVGDTQYF
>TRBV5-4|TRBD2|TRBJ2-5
CASSSIAGGRETQYF
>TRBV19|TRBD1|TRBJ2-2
CASSNRQGEDYTGELFF
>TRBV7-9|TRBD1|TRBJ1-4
CASSGGQGGGANEKLFF
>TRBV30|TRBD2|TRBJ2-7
CAWSVGLAYEQYF
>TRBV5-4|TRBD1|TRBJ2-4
CASSPWDRGTKNIQYF
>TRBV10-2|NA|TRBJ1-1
CASSEPSAGNTEAFF
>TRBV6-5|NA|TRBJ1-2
CASRPREAWGYTF
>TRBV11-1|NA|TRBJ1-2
CASSSQEANYGYTF
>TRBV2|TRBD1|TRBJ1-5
CASNGQGGNQPQHF
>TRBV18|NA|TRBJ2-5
CASSPSGGTYQETQYF
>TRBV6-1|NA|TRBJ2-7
CASSVSREYEQYF
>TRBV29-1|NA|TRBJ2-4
CSVEDPGSKNIQYF
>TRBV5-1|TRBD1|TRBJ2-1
CASSPKTGGHEQFF
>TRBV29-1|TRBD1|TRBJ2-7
CSVRDSSDEQYF
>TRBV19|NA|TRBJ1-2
CASSIASPGSRGYTF
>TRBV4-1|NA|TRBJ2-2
CASSQEVANTGELFF
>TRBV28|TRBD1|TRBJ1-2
CATTKIGTGYGYTF
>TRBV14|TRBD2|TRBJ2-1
CASSQALAGGQFF
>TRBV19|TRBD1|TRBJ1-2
CASSRDRVGGYTF
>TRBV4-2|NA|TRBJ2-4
CASSQDLGRTIAKNIQYF
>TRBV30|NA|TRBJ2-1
CAWGVADNEQFF
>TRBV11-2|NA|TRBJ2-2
CASSFPGGTGELFF
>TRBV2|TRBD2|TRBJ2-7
CASTSGRAQEQYF
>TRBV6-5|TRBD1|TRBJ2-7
CASSPDRDSYEQYF
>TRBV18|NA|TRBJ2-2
CASSPERSGELFF
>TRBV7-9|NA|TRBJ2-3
CASSSNSGTDTQYF
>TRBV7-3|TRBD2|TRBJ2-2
CASSLSVAGDYTGELFF
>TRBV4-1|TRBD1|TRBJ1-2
CASSQPDRDVGGYTF
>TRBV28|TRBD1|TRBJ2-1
CASSSGQYNEQFF
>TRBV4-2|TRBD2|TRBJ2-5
CASSQDSGGREETQYF
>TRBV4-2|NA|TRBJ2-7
CASSQEWFRSYEQYF
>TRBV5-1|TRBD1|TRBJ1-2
CASSPQGGAYYGYTF
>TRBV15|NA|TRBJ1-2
CATSRGTGLGYTF
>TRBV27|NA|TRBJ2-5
CASSLGTHQETQYF
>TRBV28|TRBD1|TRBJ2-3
CASGQGVPDTQYF
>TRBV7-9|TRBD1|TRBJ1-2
CASSLSQGAHNYGYTF
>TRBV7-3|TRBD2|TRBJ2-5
CASSLSGSEETQYF
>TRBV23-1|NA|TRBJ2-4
CASSQPPGHSRTSLAKNIQYF
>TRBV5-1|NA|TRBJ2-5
CASREDQETQYF
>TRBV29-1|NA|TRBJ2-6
CSVDGTQDKLTGANVLTF
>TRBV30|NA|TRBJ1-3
CAWSVSTYYSGNTIYF
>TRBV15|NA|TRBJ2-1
CATREPPGNEQFF
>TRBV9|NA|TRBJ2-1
CASSGRDSHRSSYNEQFF
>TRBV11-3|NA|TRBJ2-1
CASSFQRGNQFF
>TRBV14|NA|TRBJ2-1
CASSQRFGSSYNEQFF
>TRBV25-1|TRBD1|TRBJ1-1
CARQGDTEAFF
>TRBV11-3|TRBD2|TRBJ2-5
CASSFGSLAGETQYF
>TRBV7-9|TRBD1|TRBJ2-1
CASSHRDRGTYNEQFF
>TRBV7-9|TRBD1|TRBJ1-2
CASRAGTGDGYTF